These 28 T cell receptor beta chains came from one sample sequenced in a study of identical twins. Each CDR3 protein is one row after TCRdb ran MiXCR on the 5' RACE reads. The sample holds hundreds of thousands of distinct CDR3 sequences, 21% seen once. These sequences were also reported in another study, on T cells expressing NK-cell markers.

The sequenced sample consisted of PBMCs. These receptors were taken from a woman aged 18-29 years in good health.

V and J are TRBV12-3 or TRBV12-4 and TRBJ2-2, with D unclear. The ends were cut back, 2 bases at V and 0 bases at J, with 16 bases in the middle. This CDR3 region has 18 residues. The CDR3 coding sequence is TGTGCCAGCAGTTTATCTTTCTTCGGAACAGCGAACACCGGGGAGCTGTTTTTT. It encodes CASSLSFFGTANTGELFF.

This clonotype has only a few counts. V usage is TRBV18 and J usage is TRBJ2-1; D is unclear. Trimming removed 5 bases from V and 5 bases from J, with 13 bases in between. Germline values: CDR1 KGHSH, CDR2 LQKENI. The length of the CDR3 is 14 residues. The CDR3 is CASSSLSRNNEQFF. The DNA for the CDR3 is TGTGCCAGCTCATCACTCTCCCGGAACAATGAGCAGTTCTTC.

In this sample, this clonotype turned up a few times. CDR3 in DNA: TGCGCCAGCAGCTTGGCCTCGAGACCCAATGAGCAGTTCTTC. This encodes CASSLASRPNEQFF. The chain couples TRBV5-1 to TRBJ2-1; D ambiguous. This CDR3 has 14 residues. V lost 0 bases and J 6 bases, leaving 10 bases between the germline ends. Germline V gives CDR1 SGHRS, CDR2 YFSETQ. Looking up the rest from reference TRBV5-1 and TRBJ2-1 gives the full variable domain: KAGVTQTPRYLIKTRGQQVTLSCSPISGHRSVSWYQQTPGQGLQFLFEYFSETQRNKGNFPGRFSGRQFSNSRSEMNVSTLELGDSALYLCASSLASRPNEQFFGPGTRLTVL.

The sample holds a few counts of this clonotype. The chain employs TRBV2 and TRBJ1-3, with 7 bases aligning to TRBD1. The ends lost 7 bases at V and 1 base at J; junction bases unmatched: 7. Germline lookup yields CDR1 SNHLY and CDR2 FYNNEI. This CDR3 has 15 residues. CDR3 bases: TGTGCCAGCACGGGACAGCACTATTCTGGAAACACCATATATTTT. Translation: CASTGQHYSGNTIYF.

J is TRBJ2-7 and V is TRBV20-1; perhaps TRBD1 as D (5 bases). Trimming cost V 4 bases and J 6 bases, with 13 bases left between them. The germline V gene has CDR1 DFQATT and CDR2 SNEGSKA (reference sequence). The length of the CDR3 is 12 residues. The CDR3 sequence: CSAIYRTFEQYF. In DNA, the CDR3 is TGCAGTGCTATATACCGGACATTCGAGCAGTACTTC.

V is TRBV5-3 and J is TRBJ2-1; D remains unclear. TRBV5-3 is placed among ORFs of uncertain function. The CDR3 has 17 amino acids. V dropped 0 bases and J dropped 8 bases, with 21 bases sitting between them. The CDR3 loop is CARSLALCDFGIHEQFF. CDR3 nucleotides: TGTGCCAGAAGCTTGGCTCTCTGCGACTTCGGAATTCATGAGCAGTTCTTC.

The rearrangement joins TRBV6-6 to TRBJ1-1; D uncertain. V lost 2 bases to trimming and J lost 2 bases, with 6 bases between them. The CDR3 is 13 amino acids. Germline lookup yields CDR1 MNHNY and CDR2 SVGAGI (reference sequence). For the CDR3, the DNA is TGTGCCAGCAGTTACAAGGCCAACACTGAAGCTTTCTTT. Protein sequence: CASSYKANTEAFF.

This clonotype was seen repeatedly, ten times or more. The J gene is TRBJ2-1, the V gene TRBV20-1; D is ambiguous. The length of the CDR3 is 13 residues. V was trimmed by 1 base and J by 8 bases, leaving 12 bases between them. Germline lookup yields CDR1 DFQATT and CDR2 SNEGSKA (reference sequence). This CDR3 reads CSARAPLGHEQFF. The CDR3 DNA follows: TGCAGTGCTAGAGCCCCCTTAGGGCATGAGCAGTTCTTC.

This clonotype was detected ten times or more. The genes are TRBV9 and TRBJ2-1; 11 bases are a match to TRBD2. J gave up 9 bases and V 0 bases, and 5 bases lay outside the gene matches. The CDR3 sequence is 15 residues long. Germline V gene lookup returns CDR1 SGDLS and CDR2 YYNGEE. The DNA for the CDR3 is TGTGCCAGCAGCGTAGGAGGTAGCGGGGGGGGTGAGCAGTTCTTC. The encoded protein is CASSVGGSGGGEQFF.

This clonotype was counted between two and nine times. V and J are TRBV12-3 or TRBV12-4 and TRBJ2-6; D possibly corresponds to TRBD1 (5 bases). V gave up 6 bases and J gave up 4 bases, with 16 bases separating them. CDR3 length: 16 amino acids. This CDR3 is CASRRDSLVGANVLTF. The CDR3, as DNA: TGTGCCAGCAGGCGAGACAGCCTTGTAGGGGCCAACGTCCTGACTTTC.

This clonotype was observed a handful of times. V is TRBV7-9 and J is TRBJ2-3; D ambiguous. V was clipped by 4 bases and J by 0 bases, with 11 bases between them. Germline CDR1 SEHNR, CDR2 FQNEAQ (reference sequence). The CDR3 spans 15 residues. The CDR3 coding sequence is TGTGCCAGCAGCTCCCTGAGCCCTAGCACAGATACGCAGTATTTT. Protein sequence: CASSSLSPSTDTQYF.

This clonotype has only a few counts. In nucleotides, the CDR3 is TGTGCCAGCAGCCCTAGGACTAGCGCGAACACCGGGGAGCTGTTTTTT. Protein product: CASSPRTSANTGELFF. This rearrangement joins TRBV7-9 to TRBJ2-2; 9 nucleotides agree with TRBD2. The CDR3 totals 16 residues. The trim removed 5 bases at V and 0 bases at J, leaving 4 bases unmatched. Germline V CDR1 and CDR2: SEHNR, FQNEAQ (reference sequence).

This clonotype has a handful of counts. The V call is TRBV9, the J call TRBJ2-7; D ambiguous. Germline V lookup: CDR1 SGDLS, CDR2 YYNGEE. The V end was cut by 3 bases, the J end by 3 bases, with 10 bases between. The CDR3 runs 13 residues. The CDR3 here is CASSAIDGYEQYF. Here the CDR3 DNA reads TGTGCCAGCAGCGCTATAGACGGCTACGAGCAGTACTTC.

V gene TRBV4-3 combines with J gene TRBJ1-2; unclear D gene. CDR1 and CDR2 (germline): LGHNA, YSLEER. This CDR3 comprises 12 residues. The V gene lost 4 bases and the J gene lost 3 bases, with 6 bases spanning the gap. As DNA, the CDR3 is TGCGCCAGCAGCCGGTCGGACTATGGCTACACCTTC. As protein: CASSRSDYGYTF.

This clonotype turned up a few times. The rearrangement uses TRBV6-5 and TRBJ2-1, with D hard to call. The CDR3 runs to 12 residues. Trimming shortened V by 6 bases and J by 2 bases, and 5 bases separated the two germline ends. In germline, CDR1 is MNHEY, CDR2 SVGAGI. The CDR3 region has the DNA TGTGCCAGCAGGAATACCTACAATGAGCAGTTCTTC. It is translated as CASRNTYNEQFF.

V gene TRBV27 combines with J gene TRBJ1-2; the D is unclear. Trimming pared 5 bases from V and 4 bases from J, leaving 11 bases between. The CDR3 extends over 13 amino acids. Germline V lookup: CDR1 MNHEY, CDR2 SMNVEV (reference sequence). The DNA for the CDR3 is TGTGCCAGCAGTCCGAGGACCCTCTATGGCTACACCTTC. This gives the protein CASSPRTLYGYTF.

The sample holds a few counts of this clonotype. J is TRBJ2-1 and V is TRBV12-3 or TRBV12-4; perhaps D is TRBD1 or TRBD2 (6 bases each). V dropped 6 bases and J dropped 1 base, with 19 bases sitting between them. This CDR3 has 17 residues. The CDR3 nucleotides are TGTGCCAGCAGCCCGAATAGGGGGGATGTGTCCTACAATGAGCAGTTCTTC. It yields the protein CASSPNRGDVSYNEQFF.

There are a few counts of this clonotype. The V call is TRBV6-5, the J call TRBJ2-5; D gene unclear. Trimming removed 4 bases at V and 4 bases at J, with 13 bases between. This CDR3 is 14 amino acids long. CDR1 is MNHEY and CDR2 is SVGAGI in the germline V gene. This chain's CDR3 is CASSSKAVRETQYF. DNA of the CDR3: TGTGCCAGCAGTTCGAAGGCAGTGCGAGAGACCCAGTACTTC.

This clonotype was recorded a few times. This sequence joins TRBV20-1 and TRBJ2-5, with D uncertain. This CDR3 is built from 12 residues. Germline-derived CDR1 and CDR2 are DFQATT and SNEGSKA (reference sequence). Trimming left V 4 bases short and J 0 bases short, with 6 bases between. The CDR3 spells CSAMRNQETQYF. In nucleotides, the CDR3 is TGCAGTGCTATGCGGAACCAAGAGACCCAGTACTTC.

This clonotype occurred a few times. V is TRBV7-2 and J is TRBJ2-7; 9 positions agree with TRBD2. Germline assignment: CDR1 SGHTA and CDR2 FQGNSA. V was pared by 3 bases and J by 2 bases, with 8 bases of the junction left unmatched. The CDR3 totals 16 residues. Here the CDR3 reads CASSLVGLAGPYEQYF. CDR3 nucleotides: TGTGCCAGCAGCTTGGTGGGTCTAGCGGGGCCCTACGAGCAGTACTTC.

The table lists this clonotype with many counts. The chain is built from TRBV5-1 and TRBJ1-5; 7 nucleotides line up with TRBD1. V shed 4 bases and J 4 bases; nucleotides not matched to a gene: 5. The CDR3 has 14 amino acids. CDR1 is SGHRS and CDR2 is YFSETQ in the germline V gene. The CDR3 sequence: CASSTGTVNQPQHF. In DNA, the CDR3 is TGCGCCAGCAGCACCGGGACAGTTAATCAGCCCCAGCATTTT.

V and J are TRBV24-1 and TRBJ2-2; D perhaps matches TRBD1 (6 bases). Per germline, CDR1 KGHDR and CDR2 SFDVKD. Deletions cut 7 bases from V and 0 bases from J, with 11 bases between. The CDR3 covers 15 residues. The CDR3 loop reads CATRRGNANTGELFF. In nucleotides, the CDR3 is TGTGCCACCAGGAGGGGGAACGCGAACACCGGGGAGCTGTTTTTT.

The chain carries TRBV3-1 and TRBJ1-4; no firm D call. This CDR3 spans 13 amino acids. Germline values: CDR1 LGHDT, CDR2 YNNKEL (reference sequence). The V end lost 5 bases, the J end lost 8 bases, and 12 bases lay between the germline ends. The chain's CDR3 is CASSMTGREKLFF. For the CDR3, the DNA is TGTGCCAGCAGCATGACGGGTCGGGAAAAACTGTTTTTT.

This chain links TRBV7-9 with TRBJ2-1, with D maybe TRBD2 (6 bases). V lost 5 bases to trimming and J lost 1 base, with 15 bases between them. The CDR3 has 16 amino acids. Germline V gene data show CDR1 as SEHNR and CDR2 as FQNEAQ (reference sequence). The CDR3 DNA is TGTGCCAGCAGCGGGAGGAGCGGGTCTTCCTACAATGAGCAGTTCTTC. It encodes CASSGRSGSSYNEQFF. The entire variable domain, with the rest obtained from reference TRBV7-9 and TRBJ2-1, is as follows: DTGVSQNPRHKITKRGQNVTFRCDPISEHNRLYWYRQTLGQGPEFLTYFQNEAQLEKSRLLSDRFSAERPKGSFSTLEIQRTEQGDSAMYLCASSGRSGSSYNEQFFGPGTRLTVL.

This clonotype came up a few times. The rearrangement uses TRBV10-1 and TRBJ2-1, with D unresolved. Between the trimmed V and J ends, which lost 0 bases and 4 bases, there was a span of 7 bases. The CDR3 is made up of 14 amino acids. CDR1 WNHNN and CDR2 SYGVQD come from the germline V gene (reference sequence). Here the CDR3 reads CASSESRGYNEQFF. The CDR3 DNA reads TGCGCCAGCAGTGAGTCGAGAGGTTACAATGAGCAGTTCTTC.

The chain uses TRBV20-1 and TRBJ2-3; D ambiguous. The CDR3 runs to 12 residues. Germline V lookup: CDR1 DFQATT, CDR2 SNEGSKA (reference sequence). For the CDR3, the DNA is TGCAGCCCGAATGAGAACACAGATACGCAGTATTTT. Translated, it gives CSPNENTDTQYF.

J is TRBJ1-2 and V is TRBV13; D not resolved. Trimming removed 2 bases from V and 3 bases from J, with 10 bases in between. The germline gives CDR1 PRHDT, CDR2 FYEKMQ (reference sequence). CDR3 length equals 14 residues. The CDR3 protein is CASSLRTEDYGYTF. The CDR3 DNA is TGTGCCAGCAGCTTACGAACGGAGGACTATGGCTACACCTTC. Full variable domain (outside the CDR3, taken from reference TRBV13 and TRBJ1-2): AAGVIQSPRHLIKEKRETATLKCYPIPRHDTVYWYQQGPGQDPQFLISFYEKMQSDKGSIPDRFSAQQFSDYHSELNMSSLELGDSALYFCASSLRTEDYGYTFGSGTRLTVV.

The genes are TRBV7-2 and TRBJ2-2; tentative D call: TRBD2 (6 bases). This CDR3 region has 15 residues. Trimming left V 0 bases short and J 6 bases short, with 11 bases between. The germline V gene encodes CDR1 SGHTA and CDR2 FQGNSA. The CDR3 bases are TGTGCCAGCAGCTTAGCGGCAAGCGGGTCCGGGGAGCTGTTTTTT. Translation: CASSLAASGSGELFF.